The 20 T cell receptor beta chains in this list originate from one sample, sequenced in a study of blood T cell repertoires in COVID-19. Sequencing used immunoSEQ multiplex PCR; TCRdb keeps in-frame clones, though not all of them. Here the sample spans roughly 160,000 clones, approximately 86% being singletons. What was sequenced was PBMCs or T cells enriched from blood (not recorded which). These receptors were obtained from a man in his 60s who had recovered from COVID-19.

The rearrangement uses TRBV6-5 and TRBJ2-2; D may be TRBD1 (5 bases). Trimming took 8 bases from V and 5 from J, leaving 18 bases between them. Germline-derived CDR1 and CDR2 are MNHEY and SVGAGI. The CDR3 runs to 15 residues. CDR3 in amino acids: CASSDQGQVTGELFF. The DNA of the CDR3 is TGTGCCAGCTCCGACCAGGGCCAGGTTACCGGGGAGCTGTTTTTT.

The sample holds a few counts of this clone. The chain's CDR3 is CTSSRGRVGNTIYF. As DNA, the CDR3 is TGCACCAGCAGCAGGGGTAGGGTAGGAAACACCATATATTTT. The gene calls are TRBV1 and TRBJ1-3; the table's D call, TRBD1, was not checked against the DNA. TRBV1 is flagged as a pseudogene. This CDR3 spans 14 amino acids.

A single count supports this clone. This chain connects TRBV19 to TRBJ1-1, with TRBD1 matching 7 bases. The junction had 4 bases not matched to a gene; V was cut back by 5 bases and J by 1 base. CDR3 length: 14 residues. The V gene's germline CDR1 is LNHDA and CDR2 SQIVND (reference sequence). Written as DNA, the CDR3 is TGTGCCAGTAGTCAACAGGGGACGAACACTGAAGCTTTCTTT. This translates into CASSQQGTNTEAFF.

The chain carries TRBV6-5 and TRBJ2-7, with D possibly TRBD2 on 5 matching bases. The length of the CDR3 is 13 residues. Germline V gene data show CDR1 as MNHEY and CDR2 as SVGAGI. V lost 7 bases and J 3 bases, leaving 13 bases between the germline ends. CDR3 residues: CASTGSPGYEQYF. For the CDR3, the DNA is TGTGCCAGCACGGGATCGCCCGGCTACGAGCAGTACTTC.

This chain uses TRBV3-1 (or the pseudogene TRBV3-2) with TRBJ1-5; D is uncertain. This CDR3 is 14 amino acids long. The V gene lost 4 bases and the J gene lost 6 bases, with 13 bases spanning the gap. Looked up from germline, CDR1 is LGHDT and CDR2 is YNNKEL (reference sequence). In nucleotides, the CDR3 is TGTGCCAGCAGCCGCGACATTATGAGTCAGCCCCAGCATTTT. It encodes CASSRDIMSQPQHF.

CDR3 sequence (DNA): TGTGCCACCAGTGATTCGGTCGGAGGGGCCTACAATGAGCAGTTCTTC. As protein: CATSDSVGGAYNEQFF. The chain has TRBV24-1 and TRBJ2-1, with D possibly matching TRBD2 (6 bases). Germline V gene lookup returns CDR1 KGHDR and CDR2 SFDVKD. This CDR3 is 16 amino acids long. V lost 2 bases and J 2 bases, leaving 12 bases between the germline ends.

V and J are TRBV5-4 and TRBJ1-2; a weak D match, TRBD1 (6 bases). This CDR3 is built from 15 residues. CDR1 is SGHNT and CDR2 is YYREEE in the germline V gene (reference sequence). V dropped 5 bases and J dropped 5 bases, with 19 bases sitting between them. CDR3 protein: CASSAISQGYYGYTF. The CDR3 DNA is TGTGCCAGCAGTGCGATTTCACAGGGTTATTATGGCTACACCTTC.

The V call is TRBV27, the J call TRBJ2-7; the match to TRBD2 covers 10 bases. The CDR3 is 15 residues long. Per the germline V gene, CDR1 is MNHEY and CDR2 is SMNVEV (reference sequence). V was pared by 6 bases and J by 3 bases, with 8 bases of the junction left unmatched. CDR3 DNA: TGTGCCAGCAGGAGCAGCGGGAGGGCCAACTACGAGCAGTACTTC. Protein: CASRSSGRANYEQYF.

This clone was seen a handful of times. This chain uses TRBV5-1 with TRBJ1-1, with D unresolved. The CDR3 length is 15 residues. Germline V CDR1 and CDR2: SGHRS, YFSETQ. V was cut by 4 bases and J by 4 bases, with 17 bases left in between. The CDR3: CASSEVGGSGTEAFF. The DNA for the CDR3 is TGCGCCAGCAGCGAGGTCGGCGGGTCGGGCACTGAAGCTTTCTTT.

This chain connects TRBV7-2 to TRBJ2-3, with 8 bases fitting TRBD1. The CDR3 is made up of 17 amino acids. Germline values: CDR1 SGHTA, CDR2 FQGNSA. Losses at the gene ends were 0 bases for V and 1 base for J; bases not matched to a gene: 6. CDR3 nucleotides: TGTGCCAGCAGCTTAGCTTCCGGGACAGGAGGCACAGATACGCAGTATTTT. This translates into CASSLASGTGGTDTQYF.

V usage is TRBV7-8 and J usage is TRBJ2-7; D ambiguous. V shed 5 bases and J shed 6 bases, with 11 bases lying between them. Germline-derived CDR1 and CDR2 are SGHVS and FQNEAQ. The CDR3 covers 12 residues. The chain's CDR3 is CASSPLLIEQYF. CDR3 coding DNA: TGTGCCAGCAGCCCCCTCCTAATCGAGCAGTACTTC.

The chain links TRBV27 to TRBJ2-1; D may be TRBD1 (7 bases). This CDR3 spans 15 amino acids. Germline lookup yields CDR1 MNHEY and CDR2 SMNVEV (reference sequence). The V gene lost 2 bases and the J gene lost 5 bases, with 13 bases spanning the gap. The CDR3 coding sequence is TGTGCCAGCAGTTTAGGAGGGGGCATCGACAATGAGCAGTTCTTC. Its translation is CASSLGGGIDNEQFF.

This clone has a single count. J is TRBJ2-5 and V is TRBV3-1 (or the pseudogene TRBV3-2); D perhaps matches TRBD2 (5 bases). The CDR3 extends over 14 amino acids. The V gene lost 1 base and the J gene lost 5 bases, with 11 bases spanning the gap. Germline loops: CDR1 LGHDT, CDR2 YNNKEL (reference sequence). The CDR3 here is CASSQARGLETQYF. For the CDR3, the DNA is TGTGCCAGCAGCCAAGCTCGGGGTCTGGAGACCCAGTACTTC.

V gene TRBV5-4 combines with J gene TRBJ1-2, with D tentatively TRBD1 (5 bases). Germline V gene lookup returns CDR1 SGHNT and CDR2 YYREEE (reference sequence). V was clipped by 4 bases and J by 6 bases, with 22 bases between them. This CDR3 comprises 16 residues. The DNA for the CDR3 is TGTGCCAGCAGCGCGGACCCCTATCTTACGGGGGATGGCTACACCTTC. This sequence encodes CASSADPYLTGDGYTF.

The chain employs TRBV14 and TRBJ1-2, with 10 bases matching TRBD1. V lost 0 bases to trimming and J lost 10 bases; unmatched junction nucleotides: 11. Germline V CDR1 and CDR2: SGHDN, FVKESK. The CDR3 is 16 amino acids. CDR3 sequence (DNA): TGTGCCAGCAGCCAAGAGGGACAGGGGATACGCGGTACCTACACCTTC. Encoded protein: CASSQEGQGIRGTYTF.

The gene calls are TRBV24-1 and TRBJ1-2; 7 nucleotides match TRBD1. Trimming took 1 base from V and 4 from J; bases not matched to a gene: 5. CDR1 is KGHDR, CDR2 SFDVKD, per germline. The CDR3 totals 15 residues. The CDR3: CATSDFRDSAYGYTF. The CDR3 DNA reads as TGTGCCACCAGTGATTTCCGGGACAGCGCCTATGGCTACACCTTC.

This clone was seen only a few times. The genes are TRBV14 and TRBJ2-7; D gene ambiguous. The CDR3 has 13 residues. Germline V gene sequence: CDR1 SGHDN, CDR2 FVKESK. V gave up 4 bases and J gave up 1 base, with 8 bases separating them. The CDR3 sequence is CASSPLSSYEQYF. CDR3 nucleotides: TGTGCCAGCAGCCCACTAAGTTCCTACGAGCAGTACTTC.

The chain is built from TRBV28 and TRBJ1-5; the D is unclear. Germline assignment: CDR1 MDHEN and CDR2 SYDVKM. V was shortened by 4 bases and J by 0 bases, with 10 bases between the two germline ends. The CDR3 is 15 residues long. CDR3 bases: TGTGCCAGCAGTTCCGGGAAATATAGCAATCAGCCCCAGCATTTT. This gives the protein CASSSGKYSNQPQHF.

The V gene is TRBV9, the J gene TRBJ2-7; a possible D gene is TRBD2 (6 bases). CDR1 and CDR2 from the germline V gene are SGDLS and YYNGEE. V was trimmed by 4 bases and J by 4 bases, leaving 15 bases between them. CDR3 length equals 14 residues. The CDR3 sequence: CASSLSGTPYEQYF. The CDR3 DNA reads TGTGCCAGCAGCCTCTCTGGGACTCCTTACGAGCAGTACTTC. Drawing the rest from reference TRBV9 and TRBJ2-7, the complete variable domain is DSGVTQTPKHLITATGQRVTLRCSPRSGDLSVYWYQQSLDQGLQFLIQYYNGEERAKGNILERFSAQQFPDLHSELNLSSLELGDSALYFCASSLSGTPYEQYFGPGTRLTVT.

The chain couples TRBV24-1 to TRBJ2-2; D not certain. Between the trimmed V and J ends, which lost 3 bases and 6 bases, there was a span of 19 bases. CDR3 length equals 17 residues. Per germline, CDR1 KGHDR and CDR2 SFDVKD. CDR3 loop: CATSDHKNSVLPGELFF. CDR3 DNA: TGTGCCACCAGTGATCATAAAAACTCGGTACTTCCCGGGGAGCTGTTTTTT.